The T cell receptor (beta chain) under discussion was sequenced for a study of post-analysis software for immune sequencing data. TCR beta cDNA libraries included unique molecular identifiers. Some 500,000 cDNA molecules were obtained per 1 to 10 million input T cells. TCRdb recomputed calls from the PCR reads with MiXCR, one row per CDR3 protein. Of roughly 580,000 distinct CDR3 sequences listed, roughly two fifths are singletons. Comment on this clonotype: What it binds is unknown.

Whole-study findings and limits: A handful of TRBV segments, including TRBV5-6, TRBV5-1 and TRBV20-1, were more frequent in patients than controls. Multiple sclerosis patients had significantly lower normalized Chao1 diversity than controls.

The CDR3 is 16 residues long. From germline, CDR1 is PRHDT and CDR2 FYEKMQ (reference sequence). Losses at the gene ends were 2 bases for V and 2 bases for J; bases not matched to a gene: 8. This sequence was found in a girl aged 5-17 years with multiple sclerosis. The sequenced material came from blood. This chain connects TRBV13 to TRBJ2-7; the match to TRBD1 covers 8 bases. The CDR3 bases are TGTGCCAGCAGCTTACTCGGACAGGGCGGGACCTACGAGCAGTACTTC. The encoded protein is CASSLLGQGGTYEQYF.